A selection of T cell receptor beta chains follows, all from one sample in a study of blood T cell repertoires in COVID-19. Generated by immunoSEQ multiplex PCR, the TCRdb table keeps only in-frame clones and is missing some. In the table there are over 200,000 clones, around 90% of which are singletons. Sequenced sample: peripheral blood. The receptors were sampled from a man aged 25-45 years with COVID-19, enrolled during active disease. CDR3s include the opening cysteine and the closing phenylalanine or tryptophan. Fields, in order: V gene, D gene, clone size, J gene, CDR3 DNA, CDR3 protein. A D gene is named only where the DNA matches it firmly. Expanded clones are given a class, and other clones once, few, many or no size at all.

v_gene: TRBV7-2
d_gene: -
abundance: -
j_gene: TRBJ1-2
CDR3nt: TGTGCCAGCAGCTTAACTAGGCCATCACCAATCCAACGGGGCTACACCTTC
CDR3aa: CASSLTRPSPIQRGYTF

v_gene: TRBV4-2
d_gene: TRBD1
abundance: -
j_gene: TRBJ1-2
CDR3nt: TGTGCCAGCAGCTTCCGGACAGGCGGTAGCTATGGCTACACCTTC
CDR3aa: CASSFRTGGSYGYTF

v_gene: TRBV3-1/TRBV3-2
d_gene: TRBD1
abundance: -
j_gene: TRBJ2-7
CDR3nt: TGTGCCAGCAGCCTCACAGAGGGACAGGAGAGCTCCTACGAGCAGTACTTC
CDR3aa: CASSLTEGQESSYEQYF

v_gene: TRBV11-2
d_gene: TRBD2
abundance: -
j_gene: TRBJ2-3
CDR3nt: TGTGCCACCAGACTAGCGGGAGGAGATACGCAGTATTTT
CDR3aa: CATRLAGGDTQYF

v_gene: TRBV23-1
d_gene: TRBD1
abundance: -
j_gene: TRBJ2-2
CDR3nt: TGCGCCAGCAGTCAATCGGGGGACAGGTCCTCCCCCGGGGAGCTGTTTTTT
CDR3aa: CASSQSGDRSSPGELFF

v_gene: TRBV3-1/TRBV3-2
d_gene: -
abundance: once
j_gene: TRBJ1-3
CDR3nt: TGTGCCAGCAGCCAATGGACCGGCGCAGGGGGAAACACCATATATTTT
CDR3aa: CASSQWTGAGGNTIYF

v_gene: TRBV4-3
d_gene: TRBD1
abundance: -
j_gene: TRBJ1-2
CDR3nt: TGCGCCAGCAGCCATGGACAGGGGGCTGGCTATGGCTACACCTTC
CDR3aa: CASSHGQGAGYGYTF

v_gene: TRBV9
d_gene: TRBD1
abundance: -
j_gene: TRBJ2-1
CDR3nt: TGTGCCAGCAGCGTAGGACAGGGGGCATATGAGCAGTTCTTC
CDR3aa: CASSVGQGAYEQFF

v_gene: TRBV9
d_gene: -
abundance: -
j_gene: TRBJ1-3
CDR3nt: TGTGCCAGCAGCGTAGGCCAGAATACGGGGGGAAACACCATATATTTT
CDR3aa: CASSVGQNTGGNTIYF

v_gene: TRBV5-5
d_gene: -
abundance: -
j_gene: TRBJ1-1
CDR3nt: TGTGCCAGCAGTTTTATCGCGGGACCCTTGAACACTGAAGCTTTCTTT
CDR3aa: CASSFIAGPLNTEAFF

v_gene: TRBV5-4
d_gene: -
abundance: -
j_gene: TRBJ2-7
CDR3nt: TGTGCCAGCAGCGGAAGAGGGGGGGACTACGAGCAGTACTTC
CDR3aa: CASSGRGGDYEQYF

v_gene: TRBV19
d_gene: -
abundance: -
j_gene: TRBJ1-2
CDR3nt: TGTGCCAGTAGTATTCCAGGGGCCTATGGCTACACCTTC
CDR3aa: CASSIPGAYGYTF

v_gene: TRBV18
d_gene: TRBD1
abundance: -
j_gene: TRBJ1-1
CDR3nt: TGTGCCAGCTCCCGATACGACAGGGACACTGAAGCTTTCTTT
CDR3aa: CASSRYDRDTEAFF

v_gene: TRBV6-4
d_gene: -
abundance: few
j_gene: TRBJ2-7
CDR3nt: TGTGCCAGCAGCCCACCGGTCAACTATCGGGGTAACGAGCAGTACTTC
CDR3aa: CASSPPVNYRGNEQYF

v_gene: TRBV6-2/TRBV6-3
d_gene: -
abundance: few
j_gene: TRBJ2-2
CDR3nt: TGTGCCAGCAGTTATCGCCCCACGGCGGACGGGGAGCTGTTTTTT
CDR3aa: CASSYRPTADGELFF

v_gene: TRBV4-2
d_gene: TRBD1
abundance: -
j_gene: TRBJ1-1
CDR3nt: TGTGCCAGCAGCCAAGAAACAGGGGGACGGGTAACTGAAGCTTTCTTT
CDR3aa: CASSQETGGRVTEAFF

v_gene: TRBV7-2
d_gene: TRBD2
abundance: once
j_gene: TRBJ2-7
CDR3nt: TGTGCCAGCAGCTTAACCCAGGGCGGGGGTCCTAAGGGCGAGCAGTACTTC
CDR3aa: CASSLTQGGGPKGEQYF

v_gene: TRBV6-5
d_gene: -
abundance: once
j_gene: TRBJ1-2
CDR3nt: TGTGCCAGCAGTTTCCCGGGAAGTCGGGACTATGGCTACACCTTC
CDR3aa: CASSFPGSRDYGYTF

v_gene: TRBV6-5
d_gene: -
abundance: -
j_gene: TRBJ1-2
CDR3nt: TGTGCCAGCAATAATCTGGGCAGGAACTATGGCTACACCTTC
CDR3aa: CASNNLGRNYGYTF

v_gene: TRBV7-8
d_gene: -
abundance: -
j_gene: TRBJ1-4
CDR3nt: TGTGCCAGCAGCTTGGGGGGGCGTTACGACGAAAAACTGTTTTTT
CDR3aa: CASSLGGRYDEKLFF

v_gene: TRBV6-5
d_gene: -
abundance: -
j_gene: TRBJ1-6
CDR3nt: TGTGCCAGCAGTTTCCGGACTGGGTCACCCCTCCACTTT
CDR3aa: CASSFRTGSPLHF

v_gene: TRBV5-1
d_gene: -
abundance: -
j_gene: TRBJ1-1
CDR3nt: TGCGCCAGCAGCTTGGCCCACCTAACCCAAAACACTGAAGCTTTCTTT
CDR3aa: CASSLAHLTQNTEAFF

v_gene: TRBV5-4
d_gene: -
abundance: -
j_gene: TRBJ1-1
CDR3nt: TGTGCCAGCAGCGTCGGACAGAACACTGAAGCTTTCTTT
CDR3aa: CASSVGQNTEAFF

v_gene: TRBV29-1
d_gene: -
abundance: -
j_gene: TRBJ2-7
CDR3nt: TGCAGCGTTAGTTCCGTAGGGAGAGCGTGGGAGCAGTACTTC
CDR3aa: CSVSSVGRAWEQYF

v_gene: TRBV7-9
d_gene: -
abundance: -
j_gene: TRBJ2-7
CDR3nt: TGTGCCAGCAGCTTAGGGCAGGGGCGGGCCTACGAGCAGTACTTC
CDR3aa: CASSLGQGRAYEQYF

v_gene: TRBV7-2
d_gene: TRBD2
abundance: -
j_gene: TRBJ2-1
CDR3nt: TGTGCCAGCAGCTACACGGGACTAGCGGGAGATGAGCAGTTCTTC
CDR3aa: CASSYTGLAGDEQFF

v_gene: TRBV19
d_gene: -
abundance: -
j_gene: TRBJ2-3
CDR3nt: TGTGCCAGTAGTCCCCCTAGCACAGATACGCAGTATTTT
CDR3aa: CASSPPSTDTQYF

v_gene: TRBV27
d_gene: -
abundance: -
j_gene: TRBJ2-2
CDR3nt: TGTGCCAGCAGTTTACAGGACAGATACACCGGGGAGCTGTTTTTT
CDR3aa: CASSLQDRYTGELFF

v_gene: TRBV5-1
d_gene: -
abundance: -
j_gene: TRBJ2-2
CDR3nt: TGCGCCAGCAGCTTGGGGGCCAGGACGGGGACCGGGGAGCTGTTTTTT
CDR3aa: CASSLGARTGTGELFF